The sequence of this T cell receptor (beta chain) was determined in a study of control samples from healthy donors and cancer patients. This clone was seen a handful of times. V shed 6 bases and J shed 0 bases, with 8 bases lying between them. This CDR3 region has 14 residues. Germline CDR1 reads SNHLY; CDR2 reads FYNNEI. TCRdb keeps only in-frame clones here, not all; method: immunoSEQ multiplex PCR. The sample contains 70,000 or so clones, roughly 89% of which appear only once. The chain carries TRBV2 and TRBJ1-4; D gene uncertain. Material for sequencing was PBMCs. The TCR sequence derives from a man in his 60s with lung cancer. The CDR3 bases are TGTGCCAGCAGGAGGACTGCAACTAATGAAAAACTGTTTTTT. Its protein product is CASRRTATNEKLFF.